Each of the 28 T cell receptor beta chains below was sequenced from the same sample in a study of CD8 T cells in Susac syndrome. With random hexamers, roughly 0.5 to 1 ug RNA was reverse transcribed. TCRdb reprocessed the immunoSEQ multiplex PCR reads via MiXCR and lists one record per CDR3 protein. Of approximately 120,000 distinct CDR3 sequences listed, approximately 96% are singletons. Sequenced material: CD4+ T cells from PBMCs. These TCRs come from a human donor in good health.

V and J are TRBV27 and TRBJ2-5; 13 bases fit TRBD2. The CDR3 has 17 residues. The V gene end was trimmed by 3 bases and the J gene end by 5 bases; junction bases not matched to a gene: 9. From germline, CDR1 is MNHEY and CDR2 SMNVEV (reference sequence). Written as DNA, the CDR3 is TGTGCCAGCAGTTTGCGGACTAGCGGGAGACCCCGCGAGACCCAGTACTTC. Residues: CASSLRTSGRPRETQYF.

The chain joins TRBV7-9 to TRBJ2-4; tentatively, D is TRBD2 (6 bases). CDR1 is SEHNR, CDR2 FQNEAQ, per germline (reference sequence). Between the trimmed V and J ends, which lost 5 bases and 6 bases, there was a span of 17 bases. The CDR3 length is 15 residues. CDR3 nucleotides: TGTGCCAGCAGCGGGACTCTCCCTCGGGGAAACATTCAGTACTTC. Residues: CASSGTLPRGNIQYF.

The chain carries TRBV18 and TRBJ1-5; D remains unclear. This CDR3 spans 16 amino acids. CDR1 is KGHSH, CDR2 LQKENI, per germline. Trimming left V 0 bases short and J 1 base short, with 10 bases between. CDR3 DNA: TGTGCCAGCTCACCACCCGGTCAAGGGAGCAATCAGCCCCAGCATTTT. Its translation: CASSPPGQGSNQPQHF.

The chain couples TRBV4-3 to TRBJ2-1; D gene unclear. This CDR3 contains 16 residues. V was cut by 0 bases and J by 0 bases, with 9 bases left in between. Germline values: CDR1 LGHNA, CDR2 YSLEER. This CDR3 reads CASSQDGGSSYNEQFF. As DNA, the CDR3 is TGCGCCAGCAGCCAAGATGGTGGCAGCTCCTACAATGAGCAGTTCTTC.

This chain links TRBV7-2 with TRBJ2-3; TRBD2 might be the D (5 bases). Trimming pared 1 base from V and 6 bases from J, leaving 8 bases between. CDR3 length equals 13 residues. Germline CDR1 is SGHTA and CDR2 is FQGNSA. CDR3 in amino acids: CASSLVAGDTQYF. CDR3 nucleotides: TGTGCCAGCAGCTTAGTCGCGGGTGATACGCAGTATTTT.

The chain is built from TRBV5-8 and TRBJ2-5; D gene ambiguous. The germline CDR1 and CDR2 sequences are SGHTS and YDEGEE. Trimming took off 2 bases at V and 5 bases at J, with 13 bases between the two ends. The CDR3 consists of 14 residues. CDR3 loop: CASSFYTGGETQYF. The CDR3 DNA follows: TGTGCCAGCAGCTTTTACACGGGCGGCGAGACCCAGTACTTC.

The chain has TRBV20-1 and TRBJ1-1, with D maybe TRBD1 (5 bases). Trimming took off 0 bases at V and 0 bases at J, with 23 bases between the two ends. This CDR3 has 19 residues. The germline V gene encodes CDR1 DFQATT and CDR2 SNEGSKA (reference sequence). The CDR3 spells CSARDRGWAGRALNTEAFF. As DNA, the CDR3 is TGCAGTGCTAGAGATCGCGGGTGGGCAGGGAGGGCCTTGAACACTGAAGCTTTCTTT.

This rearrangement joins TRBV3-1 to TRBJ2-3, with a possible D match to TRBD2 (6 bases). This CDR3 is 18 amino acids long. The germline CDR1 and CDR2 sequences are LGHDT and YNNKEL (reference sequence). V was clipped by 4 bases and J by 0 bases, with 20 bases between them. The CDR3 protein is CASSRRIADGTSTDTQYF. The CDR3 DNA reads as TGTGCCAGCAGCCGAAGGATAGCGGACGGGACGAGCACAGATACGCAGTATTTT.

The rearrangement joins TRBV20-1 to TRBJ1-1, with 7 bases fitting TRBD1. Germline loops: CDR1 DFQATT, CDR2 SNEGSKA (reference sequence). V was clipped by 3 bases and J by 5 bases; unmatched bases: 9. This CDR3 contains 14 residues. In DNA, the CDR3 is TGCAGTGCTAGGGAGGGGGCCGTTAGGACTGAAGCTTTCTTT. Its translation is CSAREGAVRTEAFF.

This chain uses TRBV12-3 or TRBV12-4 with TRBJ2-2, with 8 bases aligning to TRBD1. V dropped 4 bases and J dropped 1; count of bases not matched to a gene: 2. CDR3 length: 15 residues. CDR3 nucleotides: TGTGCCAGCAGTTGGGGGACAGGGAACACCGGGGAGCTGTTTTTT. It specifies CASSWGTGNTGELFF.

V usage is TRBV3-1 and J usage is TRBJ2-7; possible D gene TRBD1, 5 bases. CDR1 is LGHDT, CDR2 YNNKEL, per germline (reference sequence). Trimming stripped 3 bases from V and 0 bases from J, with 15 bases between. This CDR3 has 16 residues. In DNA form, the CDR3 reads TGTGCCAGCAGCCAGAAAGGACATTCGAGCTCCTACGAGCAGTACTTC. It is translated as CASSQKGHSSSYEQYF.

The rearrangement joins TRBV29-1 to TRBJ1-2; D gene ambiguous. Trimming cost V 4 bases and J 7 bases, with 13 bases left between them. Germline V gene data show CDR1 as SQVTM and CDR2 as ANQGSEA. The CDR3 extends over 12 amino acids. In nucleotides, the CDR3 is TGCAGCGTTGTTGTGGGCGCACGTGGCTACACCTTC. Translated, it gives CSVVVGARGYTF. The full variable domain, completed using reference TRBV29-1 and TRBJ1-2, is SAVISQKPSRDICQRGTSLTIQCQVDSQVTMMFWYRQQPGQSLTLIATANQGSEATYESGFVIDKFPISRPNLTFSTLTVSNMSPEDSSIYLCSVVVGARGYTFGSGTRLTVV.

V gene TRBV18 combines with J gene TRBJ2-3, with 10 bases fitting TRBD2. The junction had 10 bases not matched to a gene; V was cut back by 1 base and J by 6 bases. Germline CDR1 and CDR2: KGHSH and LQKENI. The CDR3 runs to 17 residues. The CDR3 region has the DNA TGTGCCAGCTCACCACTTTCGAAGCGGGGGGGCTTGGATACGCAGTATTTT. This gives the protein CASSPLSKRGGLDTQYF.

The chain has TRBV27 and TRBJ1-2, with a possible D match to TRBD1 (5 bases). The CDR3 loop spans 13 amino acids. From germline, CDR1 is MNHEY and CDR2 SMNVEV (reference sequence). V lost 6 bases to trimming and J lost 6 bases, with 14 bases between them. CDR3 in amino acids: CASSPYGANGYTF. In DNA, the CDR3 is TGTGCCAGCAGCCCTTACGGGGCAAATGGCTACACCTTC.

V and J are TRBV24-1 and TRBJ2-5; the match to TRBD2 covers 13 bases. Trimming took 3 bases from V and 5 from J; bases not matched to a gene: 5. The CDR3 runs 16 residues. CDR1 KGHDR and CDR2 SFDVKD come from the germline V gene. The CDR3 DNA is TGTGCCACCAGTGATCCGCGGACTAGCGGGAGCGAGACCCAGTACTTC. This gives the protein CATSDPRTSGSETQYF.

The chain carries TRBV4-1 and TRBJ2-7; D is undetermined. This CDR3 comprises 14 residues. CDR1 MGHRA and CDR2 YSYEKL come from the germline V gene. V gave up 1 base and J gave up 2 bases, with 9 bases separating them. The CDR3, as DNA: TGCGCCAGCAGCCAAGGAGGCAGAACCTACGAGCAGTACTTC. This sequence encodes CASSQGGRTYEQYF.

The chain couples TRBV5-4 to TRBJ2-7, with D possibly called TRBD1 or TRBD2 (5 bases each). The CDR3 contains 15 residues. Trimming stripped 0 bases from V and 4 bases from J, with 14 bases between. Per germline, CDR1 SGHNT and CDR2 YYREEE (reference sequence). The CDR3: CASSLAGQNLYEQYF. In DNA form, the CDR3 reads TGTGCCAGCAGCTTGGCGGGGCAAAACCTTTACGAGCAGTACTTC.

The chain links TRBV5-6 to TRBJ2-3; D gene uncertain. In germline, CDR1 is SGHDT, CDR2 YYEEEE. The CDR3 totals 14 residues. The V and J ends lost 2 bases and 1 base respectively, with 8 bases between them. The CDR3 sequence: CASSFSFGTDTQYF. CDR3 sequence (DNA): TGTGCCAGCAGCTTTAGTTTTGGCACAGATACGCAGTATTTT.

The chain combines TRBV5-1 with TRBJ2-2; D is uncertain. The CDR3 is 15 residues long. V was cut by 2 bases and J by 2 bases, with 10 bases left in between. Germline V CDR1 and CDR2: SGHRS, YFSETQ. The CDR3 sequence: CASSFGVTNTGELFF. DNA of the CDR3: TGCGCCAGCAGCTTCGGCGTTACTAACACCGGGGAGCTGTTTTTT.

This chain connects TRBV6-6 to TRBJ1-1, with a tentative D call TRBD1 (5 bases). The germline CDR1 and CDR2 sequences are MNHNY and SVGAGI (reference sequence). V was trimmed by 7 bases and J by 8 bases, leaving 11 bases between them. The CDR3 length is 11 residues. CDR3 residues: CASTAGREAFF. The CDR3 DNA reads TGTGCCAGCACCGCGGGGCGAGAAGCTTTCTTT.

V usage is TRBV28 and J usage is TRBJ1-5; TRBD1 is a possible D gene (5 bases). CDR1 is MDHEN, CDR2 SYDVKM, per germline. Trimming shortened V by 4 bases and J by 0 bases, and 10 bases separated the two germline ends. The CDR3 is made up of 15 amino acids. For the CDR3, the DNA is TGTGCCAGCAGTTCAGGGTCTTATAGCAATCAGCCCCAGCATTTT. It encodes CASSSGSYSNQPQHF.

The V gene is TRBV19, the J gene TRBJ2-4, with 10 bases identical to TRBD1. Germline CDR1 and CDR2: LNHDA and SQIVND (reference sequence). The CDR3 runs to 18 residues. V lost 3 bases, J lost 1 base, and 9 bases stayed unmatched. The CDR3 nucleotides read TGTGCCAGTAGTATCGGGGACAGGGGCGTTGGGGCCAAAAACATTCAGTACTTC. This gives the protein CASSIGDRGVGAKNIQYF.

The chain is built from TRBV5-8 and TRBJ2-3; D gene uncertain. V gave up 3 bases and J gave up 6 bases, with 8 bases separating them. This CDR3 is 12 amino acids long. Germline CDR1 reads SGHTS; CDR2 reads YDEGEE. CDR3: CASSYLGDTQYF. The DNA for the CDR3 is TGTGCCAGCAGCTACTTGGGGGATACGCAGTATTTT.

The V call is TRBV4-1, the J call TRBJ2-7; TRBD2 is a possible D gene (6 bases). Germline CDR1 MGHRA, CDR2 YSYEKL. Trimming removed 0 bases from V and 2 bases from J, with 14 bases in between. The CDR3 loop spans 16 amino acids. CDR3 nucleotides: TGCGCCAGCAGCCAAGACGGCGGGACTGTGACCTACGAGCAGTACTTC. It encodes CASSQDGGTVTYEQYF.

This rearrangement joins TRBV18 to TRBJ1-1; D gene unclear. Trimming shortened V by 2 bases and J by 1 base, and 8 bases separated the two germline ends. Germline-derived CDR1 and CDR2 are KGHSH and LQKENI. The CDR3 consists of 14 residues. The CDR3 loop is CASSPSDQNTEAFF. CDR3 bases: TGTGCCAGCTCACCATCCGATCAGAACACTGAAGCTTTCTTT.

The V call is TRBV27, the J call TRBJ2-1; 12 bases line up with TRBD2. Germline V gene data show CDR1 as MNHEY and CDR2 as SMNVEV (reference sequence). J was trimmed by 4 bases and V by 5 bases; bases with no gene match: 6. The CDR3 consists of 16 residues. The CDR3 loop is CASSLTSGGRYNEQFF. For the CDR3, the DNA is TGTGCCAGCAGTCTGACTAGCGGGGGAAGATACAATGAGCAGTTCTTC.

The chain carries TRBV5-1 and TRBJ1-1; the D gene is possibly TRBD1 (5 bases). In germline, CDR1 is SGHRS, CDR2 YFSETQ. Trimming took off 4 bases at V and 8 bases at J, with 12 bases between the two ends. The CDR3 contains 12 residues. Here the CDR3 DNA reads TGCGCCAGCAGCAACCCACAGGAGGAAGCTTTCTTT. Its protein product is CASSNPQEEAFF.

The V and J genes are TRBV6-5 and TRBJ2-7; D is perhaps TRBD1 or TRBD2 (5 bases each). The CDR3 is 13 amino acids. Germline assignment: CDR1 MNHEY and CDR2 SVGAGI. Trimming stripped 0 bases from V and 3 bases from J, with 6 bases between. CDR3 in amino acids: CASSYSGVYEQYF. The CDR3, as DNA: TGTGCCAGCAGTTACTCGGGGGTCTACGAGCAGTACTTC.